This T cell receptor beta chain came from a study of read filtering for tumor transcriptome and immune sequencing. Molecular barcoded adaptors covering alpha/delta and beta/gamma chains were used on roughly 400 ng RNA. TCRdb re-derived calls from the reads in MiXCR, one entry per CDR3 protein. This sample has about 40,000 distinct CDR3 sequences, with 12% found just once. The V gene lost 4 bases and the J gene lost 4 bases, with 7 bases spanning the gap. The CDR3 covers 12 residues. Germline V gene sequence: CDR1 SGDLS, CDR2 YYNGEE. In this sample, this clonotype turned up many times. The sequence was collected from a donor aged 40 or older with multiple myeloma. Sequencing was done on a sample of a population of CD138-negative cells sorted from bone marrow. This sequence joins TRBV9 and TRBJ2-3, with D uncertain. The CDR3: CASSPSSDTQYF. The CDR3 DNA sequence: TGTGCCAGCAGCCCGAGCTCAGATACGCAGTATTTT. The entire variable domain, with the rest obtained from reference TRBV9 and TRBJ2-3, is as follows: DSGVTQTPKHLITATGQRVTLRCSPRSGDLSVYWYQQSLDQGLQFLIQYYNGEERAKGNILERFSAQQFPDLHSELNLSSLELGDSALYFCASSPSSDTQYFGPGTRLTVL.